This entry features one TCR beta chain sequence. The sample comes from a study of Ad26.COV2.S vaccination and SARS-CoV-2 variants. Noted treatment: around 19 received Ad26.COV2.S at low or high dose, single or two shots; several received placebo; per-sample allocation not given. Samples analyzed were those drawn on day 63 after the first vaccine or placebo injection. An adult aged 18-55 years in Boston served as the donor. Assay: immunoSEQ multiplex PCR; the TCRdb copy retains only in-frame clones and omits some. Of a few hundred thousand clones listed, approximately 90% are singletons. From germline, CDR1 is SGHVS and CDR2 FNYEAQ. The V end was cut by 2 bases, the J end by 7 bases, with 15 bases between. This CDR3 has 14 amino acids.

This chain joins TRBV7-6 and TRBJ2-7; D perhaps matches TRBD1 (6 bases). The sequencing used peripheral blood, collected in a trial of Ad26.COV2.S vaccine versus placebo. The TCR was taken from a person between 18 and 59 years old who received the Ad26.COV2.S COVID-19 vaccine or a placebo. The CDR3 nucleotides read TGTGCCAGCAGCTTAAGATGGGACACCGGAGAGCAGTACTTC. Its protein product is CASSLRWDTGEQYF.